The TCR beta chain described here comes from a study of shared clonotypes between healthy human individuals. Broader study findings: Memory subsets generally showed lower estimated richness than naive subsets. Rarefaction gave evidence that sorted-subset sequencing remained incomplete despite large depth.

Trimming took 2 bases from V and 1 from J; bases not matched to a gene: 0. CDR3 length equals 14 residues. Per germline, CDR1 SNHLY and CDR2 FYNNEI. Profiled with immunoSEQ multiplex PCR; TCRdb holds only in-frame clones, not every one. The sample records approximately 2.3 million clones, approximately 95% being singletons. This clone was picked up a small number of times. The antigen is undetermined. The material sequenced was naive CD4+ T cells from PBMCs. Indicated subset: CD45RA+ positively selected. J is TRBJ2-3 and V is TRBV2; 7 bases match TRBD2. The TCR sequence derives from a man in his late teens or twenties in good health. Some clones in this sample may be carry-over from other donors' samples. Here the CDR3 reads CASSELAGTDTQYF. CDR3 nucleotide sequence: TGTGCCAGCAGTGAACTAGCGGGCACAGATACGCAGTATTTT.